The T cell receptor beta chain under discussion was sequenced for a study of long-term antiretroviral therapy in people with HIV (dated by TCRdb to 2022 to 2024). In the study overall: Collection of the earliest samples took place about a decade ahead of the 2015 WHO recommendation for immediate ART, at a time when ART was typically delayed until CD4 counts fell. About 35% of the 30 participants with HIV were female. Whether ART initiation and durable HIV suppression were associated with changes in peripheral blood TRB repertoire composition and diversity was tested in a retrospective serial study. No cross-contamination during QIAcube processing was seen in test extractions of a monoclonal T-cell line run alongside 33 polyclonal samples. A total of roughly 200 cryopreserved PBMC samples came from around 30 adults with confirmed HIV infection and were collected serially over a mean of roughly six years (range 1-12).

The germline V gene sets CDR1 to SGHTA and CDR2 to FQGNSA. The CDR3 covers 14 residues, taking in both the cysteine and the phenylalanine. The CDR3 DNA has 42 bases and is translated from base 1. The germline V and J ends show losses of 6 bases and 4 bases respectively, and no gene match explains 7 bases of the junction. On this clone: Its antigen specificity is not known. No much larger clone is present one base from it, and per-base qualities are unavailable.

Inclusion was restricted to participants for whom at least one PBMC sample before ART initiation and at least two post-ART samples were available. Every participant with HIV received treatment in the United States of America. Before DNA extraction, cryopreserved samples of about 1-11 million PBMC were thawed and then washed. At the time of the earliest PBMC sample, participants with HIV were aged between roughly 20 and 54 years. PBMC samples were contributed by each participant from 1-4 timepoints before ART initiation and 2-8 timepoints after ART initiation, with a median of 7 samples. For every participant, serial HIV viral load, CD4+ T-cell count, ART history and demographic data were obtained. A Qiagen kit on a QIAcube was used to extract genomic DNA from unsorted PBMC, with samples processed in batches of 12. The immunoSEQ hsTCRB v3.0 assay was used at survey level resolution to sequence the TRB variable region. A depth of roughly 35,000-55,000 T-cell genomes per sample was targeted for TRB sequencing. Pooled TRB libraries were sequenced on an Illumina MiSeq with a v3 150-cycle kit. The authors' pipeline ran thus. Repertoire analysis was performed in R inside a reproducible Nextflow workflow that covered QC, data transformation and analysis. Custom analyses were implemented in LymphoSeq2, an R package for AIRR-Seq data exploration. After excluding several samples that yielded fewer than 5000 total TRB sequences, 190 or so HIV repertoires remained for analysis. Of the 188 retained HIV repertoires, about 59 were collected before and under 150 after ART initiation. Repertoires were downsampled to 5000 TRB nucleotide sequences, and summary statistics were averaged over 100 downsampling iterations. The analysis kept only TRB sequences whose CDR3 regions were at least seven amino acids long. Diversity was measured with a Shannon entropy-derived clonality score and the Gini coefficient. Repertoire networks linked the top 5000 CDR3 amino acid sequences whenever two sequences differed by an edit distance of one. For TRB CDR3 amino acid sequences, antigen specificity groups and MHC restriction were predicted with GLIPH2. To flag known CMV, EBV, HIV or tissue antigen associations, CDR3 amino acid sequences were matched against VDJdb and McPAS-TCR. Pre-ART, post-ART and control groups were compared with Wilcoxon signed-rank tests and Holm-Bonferroni correction. The table was pulled from immuneACCESS by TCRdb, which kept in-frame rearrangements only. Such tables lose some clones; where checked, under half of the loss comes from unresolved V genes, and the rest has no known cause. For V, J and clone size, that table is used; D and trimming come from the DNA. This sample holds approximately 39,000 clones; around 80% were observed only once. The ten largest clones add up to roughly 5.6% of the sample.

Study-wide findings and limitations: Inferences about post-ART repertoire changes were limited because no data were available on ART adherence, viral resistance or therapy changes. Limited PBMC availability meant only the TCR beta chain was sequenced, without alpha chain pairing. Because pre-ART samples had limited cell numbers, unsorted PBMC were profiled rather than sorted CD4+ and CD8+ T cells. Narrower CDR3 length ranges were observed in HIV repertoires than in controls, and an antigen-experienced repertoire with only a slight naive shift after ART was suggested by the network structure. The samples were dated from the mid-2000s to the late 2010s, and the ART regimens that were used may be less effective than current ART regimens. Starting ART was linked to a significant rise in TRB diversity, yet even with long-term ART the diversity remained significantly lower than in transplant donor controls. Expanded TRB clones identified before ART initiation dominated the repertoire across all time points, though the dominance fluctuated and decreased in many PLHIV after ART.

This chain is built from TRBV7-2 and TRBJ2-5; TRBD1 matches 8 bases in the middle. This sequence was found in a man younger than 35 with HIV. The sample here was unsorted PBMCs, taken 1.5 years after starting antiretroviral therapy. The CDR3 sequence is CASRPGTGRETQYF. The DNA reads as follows: TGTGCCAGCAGACCCGGGACAGGCCGAGAGACCCAGTACTTC. The CDR3 plus the reference TRBV7-2 and TRBJ2-5 genes for the other parts give the full variable domain: GAGVSQSPSNKVTEKGKDVELRCDPISGHTALYWYRQSLGQGLEFLIYFQGNSAPDKSGLPSDRFSAERTGGSVSTLTIQRTQQEDSAVYLCASRPGTGRETQYFGPGTRLLVL.